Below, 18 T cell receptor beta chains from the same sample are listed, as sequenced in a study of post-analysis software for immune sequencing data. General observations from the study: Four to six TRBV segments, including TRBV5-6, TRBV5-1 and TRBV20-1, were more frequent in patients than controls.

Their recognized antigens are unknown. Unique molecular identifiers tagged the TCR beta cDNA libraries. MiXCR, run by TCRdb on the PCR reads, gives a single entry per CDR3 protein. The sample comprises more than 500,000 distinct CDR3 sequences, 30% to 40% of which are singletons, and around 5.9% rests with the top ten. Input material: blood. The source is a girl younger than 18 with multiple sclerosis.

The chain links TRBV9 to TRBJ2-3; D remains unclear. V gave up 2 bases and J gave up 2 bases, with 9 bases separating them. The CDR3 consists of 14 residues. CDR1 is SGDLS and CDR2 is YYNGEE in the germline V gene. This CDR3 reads CASSVYGSTDTQYF. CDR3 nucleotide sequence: TGTGCCAGCAGCGTTTACGGATCCACAGATACGCAGTATTTT.

The DNA for the CDR3 is TGCGCCAGCAGCCCCGGTGAGGGGGCTGGGGCCAACGTCCTGACTTTC. It specifies CASSPGEGAGANVLTF. The rearrangement uses TRBV4-1 and TRBJ2-6, with D possibly TRBD1 on 6 matching bases. Deletions cut 4 bases from V and 2 bases from J, with 12 bases between. The CDR3 contains 16 residues. Germline lookup yields CDR1 MGHRA and CDR2 YSYEKL.

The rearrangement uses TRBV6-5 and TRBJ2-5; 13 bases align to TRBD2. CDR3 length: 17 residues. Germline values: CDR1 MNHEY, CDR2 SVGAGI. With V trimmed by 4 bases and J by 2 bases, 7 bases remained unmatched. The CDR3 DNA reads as TGTGCCAGCAGTTTGACTAGCGGGGGGCCGGCGCAAGAGACCCAGTACTTC. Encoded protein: CASSLTSGGPAQETQYF.

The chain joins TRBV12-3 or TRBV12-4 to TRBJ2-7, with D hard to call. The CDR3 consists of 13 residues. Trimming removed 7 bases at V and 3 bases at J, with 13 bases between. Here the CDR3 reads CASTSFPNYEQYF. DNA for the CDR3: TGTGCCAGCACCTCCTTTCCGAACTACGAGCAGTACTTC.

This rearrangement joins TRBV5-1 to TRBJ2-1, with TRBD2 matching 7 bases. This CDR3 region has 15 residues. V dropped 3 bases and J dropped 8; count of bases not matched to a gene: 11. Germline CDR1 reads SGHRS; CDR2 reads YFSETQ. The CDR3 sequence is CASSSLWTSHYEQFF. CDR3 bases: TGCGCCAGCAGCTCTCTGTGGACTAGTCACTATGAGCAGTTCTTC.

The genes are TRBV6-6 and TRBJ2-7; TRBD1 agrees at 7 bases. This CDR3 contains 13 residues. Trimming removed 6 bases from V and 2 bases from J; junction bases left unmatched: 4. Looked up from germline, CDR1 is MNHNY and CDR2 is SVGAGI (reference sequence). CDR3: CASRGTVTYEQYF. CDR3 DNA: TGTGCCAGCAGAGGGACAGTTACCTACGAGCAGTACTTC.

The CDR3 region has the DNA TGTGCCAGCAGCTTAGAATCGGGCTCCTACGAGCAGTACTTC. Translated: CASSLESGSYEQYF. V gene TRBV7-9 combines with J gene TRBJ2-7; D is unclear. V lost 1 base, J lost 0 bases, and 7 bases lay in between. This CDR3 is built from 14 residues. Per the germline V gene, CDR1 is SEHNR and CDR2 is FQNEAQ (reference sequence).

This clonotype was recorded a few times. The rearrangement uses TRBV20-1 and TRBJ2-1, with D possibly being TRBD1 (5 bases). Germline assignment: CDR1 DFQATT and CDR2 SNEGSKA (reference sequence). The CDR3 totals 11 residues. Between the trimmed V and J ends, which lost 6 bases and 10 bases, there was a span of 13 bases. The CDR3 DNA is TGCAGTGCCGGCTGGGGCGGCGAGCAGTTCTTC. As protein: CSAGWGGEQFF.

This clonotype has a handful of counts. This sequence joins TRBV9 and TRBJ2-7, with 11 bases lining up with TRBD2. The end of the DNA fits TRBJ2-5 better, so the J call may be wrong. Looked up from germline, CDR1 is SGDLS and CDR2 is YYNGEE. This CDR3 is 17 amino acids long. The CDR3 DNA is TGTGCCAGCAGCCCCTCCTTAGCGGGGGGGCTTGCAGAGACCCAGTACTTC. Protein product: CASSPSLAGGLAETQYF.

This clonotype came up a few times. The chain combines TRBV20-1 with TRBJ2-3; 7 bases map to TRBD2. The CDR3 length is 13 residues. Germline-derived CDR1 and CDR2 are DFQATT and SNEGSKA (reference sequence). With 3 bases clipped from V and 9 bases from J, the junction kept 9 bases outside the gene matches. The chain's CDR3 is CSARLAALKTQYF. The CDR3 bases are TGCAGTGCTAGGCTAGCGGCCCTCAAGACGCAGTATTTT.

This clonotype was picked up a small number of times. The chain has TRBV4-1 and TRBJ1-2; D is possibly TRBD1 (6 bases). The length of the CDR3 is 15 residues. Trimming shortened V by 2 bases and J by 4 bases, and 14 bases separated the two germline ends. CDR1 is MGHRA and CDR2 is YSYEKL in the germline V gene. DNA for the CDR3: TGCGCCAGCAGCCAACAAGAGACAGGAATCTATGGCTACACCTTC. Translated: CASSQQETGIYGYTF.

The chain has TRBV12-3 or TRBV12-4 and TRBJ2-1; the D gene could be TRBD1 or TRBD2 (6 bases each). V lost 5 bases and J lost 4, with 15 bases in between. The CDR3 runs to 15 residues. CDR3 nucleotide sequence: TGTGCCAGCAGTACCAAGGGGGGAAGTTACAATGAGCAGTTCTTC. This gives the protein CASSTKGGSYNEQFF.

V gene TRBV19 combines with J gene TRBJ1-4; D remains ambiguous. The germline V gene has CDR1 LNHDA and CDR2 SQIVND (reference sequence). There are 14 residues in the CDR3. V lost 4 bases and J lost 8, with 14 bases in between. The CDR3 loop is CASSTPQDGEKLFF. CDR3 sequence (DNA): TGTGCCAGTAGTACTCCGCAGGACGGCGAAAAACTGTTTTTT.

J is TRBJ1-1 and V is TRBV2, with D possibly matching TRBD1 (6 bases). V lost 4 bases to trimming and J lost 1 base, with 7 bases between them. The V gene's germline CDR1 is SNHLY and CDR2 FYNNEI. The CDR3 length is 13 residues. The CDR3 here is CASSAGENTEAFF. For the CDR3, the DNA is TGTGCCAGCAGTGCAGGGGAGAACACTGAAGCTTTCTTT. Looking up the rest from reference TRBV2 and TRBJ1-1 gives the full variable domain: EPEVTQTPSHQVTQMGQEVILRCVPISNHLYFYWYRQILGQKVEFLVSFYNNEISEKSEIFDDQFSVERPDGSNFTLKIRSTKLEDSAMYFCASSAGENTEAFFGQGTRLTVV.

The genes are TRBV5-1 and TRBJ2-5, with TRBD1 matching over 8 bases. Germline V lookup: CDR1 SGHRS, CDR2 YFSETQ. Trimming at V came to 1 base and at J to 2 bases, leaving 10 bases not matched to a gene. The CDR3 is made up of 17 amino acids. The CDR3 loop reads CASSLIPDRGPQETQYF. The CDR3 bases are TGCGCCAGCAGCTTGATCCCCGACAGGGGACCTCAAGAGACCCAGTACTTC.

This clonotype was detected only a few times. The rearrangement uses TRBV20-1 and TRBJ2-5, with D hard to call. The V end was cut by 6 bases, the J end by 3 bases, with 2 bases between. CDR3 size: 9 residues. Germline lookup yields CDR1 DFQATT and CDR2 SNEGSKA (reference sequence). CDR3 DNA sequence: TGCAGTGCGGAAGAGACCCAGTACTTC. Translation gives CSAEETQYF.

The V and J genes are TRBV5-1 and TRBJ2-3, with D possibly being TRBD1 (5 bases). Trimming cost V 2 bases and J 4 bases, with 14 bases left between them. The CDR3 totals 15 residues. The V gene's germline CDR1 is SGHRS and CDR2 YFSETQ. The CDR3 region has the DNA TGCGCCAGCAGCTTTCCTCAGGGTGGGGCAGATACGCAGTATTTT. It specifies CASSFPQGGADTQYF. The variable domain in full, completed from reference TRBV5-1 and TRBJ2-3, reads KAGVTQTPRYLIKTRGQQVTLSCSPISGHRSVSWYQQTPGQGLQFLFEYFSETQRNKGNFPGRFSGRQFSNSRSEMNVSTLELGDSALYLCASSFPQGGADTQYFGPGTRLTVL.

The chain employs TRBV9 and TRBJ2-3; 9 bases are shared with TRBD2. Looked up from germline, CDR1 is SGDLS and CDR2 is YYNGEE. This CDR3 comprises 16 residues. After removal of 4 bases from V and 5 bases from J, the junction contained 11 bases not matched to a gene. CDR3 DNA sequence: TGTGCCAGCAGCCTTCAAGGGACTAGCTTCCTAGATACGCAGTATTTT. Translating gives CASSLQGTSFLDTQYF.